The rows below give T cell receptor beta chains drawn from one sample of a study of cytomegalovirus exposure and HLA in healthy donors. Only in-frame clones appear in the TCRdb table, and some are missing; sequencing was by immunoSEQ multiplex PCR. The data contain 170,000 or so clones, 85% of them singletons. The sequenced sample was PBMCs. The receptor set was obtained from a man younger than 35 in good health and CMV-seropositive. The CDR3 runs from the conserved cysteine through the conserved F or W. The D gene is left open where the match is weak. The size of a clone is reported for some rows only, either as once, few or many, or as a class for expanded clones.

j_call,clone_size,v_call,d_call,cdr3_aa,cdr3_nt
TRBJ2-5,-,TRBV5-6,-,CASSDGGQQETQYF,TGTGCCAGCAGCGACGGAGGGCAGCAAGAGACCCAGTACTTC
TRBJ2-1,-,TRBV6-5,-,CASSGSSYNEQFF,TGTGCCAGCAGCGGGAGCTCCTACAATGAGCAGTTCTTC
TRBJ2-3,-,TRBV6-6,TRBD2,CASGRLAPHTDTQYF,TGTGCCAGCGGAAGACTAGCCCCACACACAGATACGCAGTATTTT
TRBJ1-3,-,TRBV19,TRBD1,CASAGTDGNTIYF,TGTGCCAGTGCGGGGACAGATGGAAACACCATATATTTT
TRBJ2-1,-,TRBV7-2,-,CASSLGSGPYNEQFF,TGTGCCAGCAGCCTTGGGAGCGGGCCCTACAATGAGCAGTTCTTC
TRBJ1-1,-,TRBV28,-,CASREINTEAFF,TGTGCCAGCAGGGAGATAAACACTGAAGCTTTCTTT
TRBJ2-3,-,TRBV5-5,-,CASSGSGDSTQYF,TGTGCCAGCAGCGGTAGCGGTGATAGTACGCAGTATTTT
TRBJ2-5,-,TRBV5-1,-,CASSPWTAQETQYF,TGCGCCAGCAGCCCATGGACAGCCCAAGAGACCCAGTACTTC
TRBJ1-2,-,TRBV15,-,CATSRDWDNANYGYTF,TGTGCCACCAGCAGAGATTGGGACAACGCTAACTATGGCTACACCTTC
TRBJ2-1,-,TRBV5-1,TRBD2,CASSKRDPYNEQFF,TGCGCCAGCAGTAAGCGGGACCCCTACAATGAGCAGTTCTTC
TRBJ2-1,-,TRBV28,-,CASSLDLRAYNEQFF,TGTGCCAGCAGTTTGGACTTACGTGCCTACAATGAGCAGTTCTTC
TRBJ1-2,-,TRBV5-1,-,CASSLVFGGDYGYTF,TGCGCCAGCAGCTTGGTTTTCGGGGGTGACTATGGCTACACCTTC
TRBJ2-1,-,TRBV5-1,TRBD1,CASSLSGTETYNEQFF,TGCGCCAGCAGCTTAAGTGGGACAGAGACCTACAATGAGCAGTTCTTC
TRBJ1-1,-,TRBV4-1,-,CASSQAAVEPEAFF,TGCGCCAGCAGCCAAGCCGCAGTGGAGCCTGAAGCTTTCTTT
TRBJ1-2,-,TRBV27,-,CASSPTGVSYGYTF,TGTGCCAGCAGTCCGACAGGTGTGAGCTATGGCTACACCTTC
TRBJ2-4,-,TRBV27,TRBD1,CASSLGWTGGAKNIQYF,TGTGCCAGCAGCCTCGGATGGACAGGGGGTGCCAAAAACATTCAGTACTTC
TRBJ2-3,once,TRBV27,-,CASFSDTQYF,TGTGCCAGCTTCTCAGATACGCAGTATTTT
TRBJ1-1,-,TRBV4-2,-,CASSQEIRGDREAFF,TGTGCCAGCAGCCAAGAAATTCGGGGGGATCGAGAAGCTTTCTTT
TRBJ2-7,once,TRBV6-1,-,CASSAHPEGEQYF,TGTGCCAGCAGTGCCCACCCGGAGGGCGAGCAGTACTTC
TRBJ1-2,-,TRBV5-1,TRBD1,CASSSSDREVRNYGYTF,TGCGCCAGCAGCTCCTCGGACAGGGAGGTAAGAAACTATGGCTACACCTTC
TRBJ2-2,-,TRBV18,TRBD1,CASSRDRGNTGELFF,TGTGCCAGCTCAAGGGACAGGGGGAACACCGGGGAGCTGTTTTTT
TRBJ2-2,few,TRBV6-1,TRBD2,CASSEASGSTGELFF,TGTGCCAGCAGTGAAGCTAGCGGGAGCACCGGGGAGCTGTTTTTT
TRBJ1-4,-,TRBV5-1,-,CASSLESRGDEKLFF,TGCGCCAGCAGCTTGGAGTCCCGAGGCGATGAAAAACTGTTTTTT
TRBJ2-7,-,TRBV19,-,CASSSWGDEQYF,TGTGCCAGCTCCTCTTGGGGCGACGAGCAGTACTTC
TRBJ2-1,-,TRBV10-3,-,CAISSLAAGSSYNEQFF,TGTGCCATCAGTTCCTTGGCGGCGGGAAGCTCCTACAATGAGCAGTTCTTC
TRBJ2-6,-,TRBV28,-,CASSLNSGSHSGANVLTF,TGTGCCAGCAGTTTGAATTCCGGTAGCCACTCTGGGGCCAACGTCCTGACTTTC
TRBJ2-2,-,TRBV28,TRBD1,CASSPDRGAFTGELFF,TGTGCCAGCAGCCCGGACAGGGGGGCCTTTACCGGGGAGCTGTTTTTT
TRBJ1-1,-,TRBV5-6,-,CASSFGGSPEAFF,TGTGCCAGCAGCTTCGGGGGTTCCCCTGAAGCTTTCTTT